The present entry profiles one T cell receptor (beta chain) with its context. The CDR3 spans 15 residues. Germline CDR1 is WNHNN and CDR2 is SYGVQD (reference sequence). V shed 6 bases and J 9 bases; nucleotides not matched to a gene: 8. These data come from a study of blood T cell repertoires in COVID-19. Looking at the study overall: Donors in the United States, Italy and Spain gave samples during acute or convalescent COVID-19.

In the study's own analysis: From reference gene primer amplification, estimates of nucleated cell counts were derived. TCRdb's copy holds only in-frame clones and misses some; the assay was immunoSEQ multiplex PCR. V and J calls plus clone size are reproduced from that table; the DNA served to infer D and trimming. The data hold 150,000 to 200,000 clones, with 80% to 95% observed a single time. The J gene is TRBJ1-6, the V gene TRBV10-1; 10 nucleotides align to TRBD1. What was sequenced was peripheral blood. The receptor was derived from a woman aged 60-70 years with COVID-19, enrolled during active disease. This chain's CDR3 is CASRLAGQGISPLHF. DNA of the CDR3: TGCGCCAGCAGATTAGCGGGACAGGGGATTTCACCCCTCCACTTT.